This passage covers 21 T cell receptor beta chains from one sample sequenced in a study of blood T cell repertoires in COVID-19 (dated by TCRdb to between 2020 and 2021). Libraries were made using the immunoSEQ multiplex PCR assay. TCRdb took over this immuneACCESS table, retaining in-frame rearrangements with V and J assigned. Such tables are incomplete; in checked studies, under half of the missing clones stem from an unresolved V gene, and the remainder is unexplained. The sample yields approximately 230,000 clones; about nine tenths were counted once. The ten largest make up about 2.2% of the sample. Sequences were obtained from peripheral blood. These receptors were taken from a man aged 25 to 40 who had recovered from COVID-19.

Here the CDR3 DNA reads TGTGCCAGCAGTTTAGTAGGCCCGGGGGGCAATTCACCCCTCCACTTT. Protein: CASSLVGPGGNSPLHF. The chain combines TRBV27 with TRBJ1-6, with D maybe TRBD1 (6 bases). Germline CDR1 is MNHEY and CDR2 is SMNVEV (reference sequence). Trimming cost V 2 bases and J 7 bases, with 15 bases left between them. CDR3 length: 16 residues.

J is TRBJ1-2 and V is TRBV10-1; D perhaps matches TRBD1 (6 bases). Trimming cost V 0 bases and J 1 base, with 12 bases left between them. The germline gives CDR1 WNHNN, CDR2 SYGVQD (reference sequence). The CDR3 is made up of 16 amino acids. CDR3 in amino acids: CASSESRRGFNYGYTF. CDR3 sequence (DNA): TGCGCCAGCAGTGAGTCGCGCAGGGGATTTAACTATGGCTACACCTTC.

The chain recombines TRBV5-4 with TRBJ2-7, with TRBD1 identical over 9 bases. The germline gives CDR1 SGHNT, CDR2 YYREEE (reference sequence). The trim removed 4 bases at V and 0 bases at J, leaving 8 bases unmatched. The CDR3 extends over 16 amino acids. CDR3 DNA: TGTGCCAGCAGCCGCCCCGGGACAGGGAACTCCTACGAGCAGTACTTC. Its translation is CASSRPGTGNSYEQYF.

J is TRBJ1-6 and V is TRBV13, with no clear D. Per germline, CDR1 PRHDT and CDR2 FYEKMQ (reference sequence). The CDR3 length is 15 residues. Trimming cost V 2 bases and J 2 bases, with 7 bases left between them. The CDR3: CASSLNRAYNSPLHF. For the CDR3, the DNA is TGTGCCAGCAGCTTAAACAGAGCCTATAATTCACCCCTCCACTTT.

This clone has more than one count but fewer than ten. This chain connects TRBV6-2 or TRBV6-3 to TRBJ1-5; 9 bases are a match to TRBD1. The CDR3 loop spans 16 amino acids. Losses at the gene ends were 2 bases for V and 4 bases for J; bases not matched to a gene: 6. CDR1 and CDR2 from the germline V gene are MNHEY and SVGEGT. The CDR3 here is CASSYPDRGVNQPQHF. In DNA form, the CDR3 reads TGTGCCAGCAGTTACCCGGACAGGGGAGTGAATCAGCCCCAGCATTTT.

The chain combines TRBV7-2 with TRBJ1-3; D remains unclear. This CDR3 is built from 15 residues. Trimming took 5 bases from V and 2 from J, leaving 13 bases between them. The germline V gene has CDR1 SGHTA and CDR2 FQGNSA. For the CDR3, the DNA is TGTGCCAGCAGCCAACTAAGGTCTACTGGAAACACCATATATTTT. Translating gives CASSQLRSTGNTIYF.

The chain links TRBV6-6 to TRBJ1-2, with 9 positions matching TRBD1. CDR1 MNHNY and CDR2 SVGAGI come from the germline V gene (reference sequence). After removal of 6 bases from V and 7 bases from J, the junction contained 12 bases not matched to a gene. The CDR3 spans 15 residues. CDR3 DNA: TGTGCCAGCAGCACTTTCCGGGACAGGGTTAGTGGCTACACCTTC. It translates to CASSTFRDRVSGYTF.

The gene calls are TRBV6-6 and TRBJ1-1, with D uncertain. CDR1 MNHNY and CDR2 SVGAGI come from the germline V gene (reference sequence). The CDR3 totals 12 residues. V was clipped by 6 bases and J by 12 bases, with 17 bases between them. CDR3 bases: TGTGCCAGCAGCTCCGACACTCCGGGGACTTTCTTT. Its translation is CASSSDTPGTFF.

The J gene is TRBJ2-5, the V gene TRBV3-1 (or the pseudogene TRBV3-2); D unresolved. Looked up from germline, CDR1 is LGHDT and CDR2 is YNNKEL (reference sequence). V was shortened by 5 bases and J by 0 bases, with 7 bases between the two germline ends. CDR3 length equals 13 residues. The CDR3 DNA reads TGTGCCAGCAGCACCGACTACCAAGAGACCCAGTACTTC. As protein: CASSTDYQETQYF.

The genes are TRBV10-3 and TRBJ2-1; 9 positions match TRBD2. Trimming took 4 bases from V and 12 from J; bases not matched to a gene: 16. This CDR3 is built from 16 residues. Germline values: CDR1 ENHRY, CDR2 SYGVKD. The CDR3 DNA is TGTGCCATCAGTGCCCCCGAGCGGGGGGCAAACGTGGGGCAGTTCTTC. The encoded protein is CAISAPERGANVGQFF.

The chain has TRBV7-6 and TRBJ2-7, with D possibly being TRBD1 (6 bases). Trimming took 5 bases from V and 5 from J, leaving 19 bases between them. The CDR3 is 15 residues long. The V gene's germline CDR1 is SGHVS and CDR2 FNYEAQ. The CDR3 here is CASSPSAQGIHEQYF. Here the CDR3 DNA reads TGTGCCAGCAGCCCCTCGGCGCAGGGGATCCACGAGCAGTACTTC.

This chain links TRBV1 with TRBJ2-5; TRBD2 was called by the table and not checked on the DNA. TRBV1 is a known pseudogene. This CDR3 has 16 amino acids. The DNA of the CDR3 is TGCACCAGCAGCCAAGTGCGAGCGGGGGTACGAGAGACCCAGTACTTC. Translating gives CTSSQVRAGVRETQYF.

This rearrangement joins TRBV10-1 to TRBJ1-1, with D uncertain. Deletions cut 2 bases from V and 6 bases from J, with 10 bases between. The CDR3 runs 13 residues. Germline V gives CDR1 WNHNN, CDR2 SYGVQD (reference sequence). CDR3 region: CASSEVAMSEAFF. The CDR3 DNA is TGCGCCAGCAGTGAGGTGGCAATGTCTGAAGCTTTCTTT.

V usage is TRBV15 and J usage is TRBJ1-3, with 7 bases identical to TRBD1. CDR3 length equals 14 residues. Trimming at V came to 2 bases and at J to 4 bases, leaving 2 bases not matched to a gene. CDR1 is LNHNV and CDR2 is YYDKDF in the germline V gene (reference sequence). The CDR3 reads CATSRRGQGNTIYF. The CDR3 DNA is TGTGCCACCAGCAGACGGGGACAGGGAAACACCATATATTTT.

This chain's CDR3 is CASSYQASPRQFF. CDR3 bases: TGTGCCAGCAGTTACCAGGCTTCCCCCCGGCAGTTCTTC. J is TRBJ2-1 and V is TRBV6-5; no firm D call. The CDR3 length is 13 residues. Germline CDR1 is MNHEY and CDR2 is SVGAGI. Trimming cost V 2 bases and J 12 bases, with 14 bases left between them.

This chain links TRBV7-7 with TRBJ2-1; 13 nucleotides line up with TRBD2. Germline V CDR1 and CDR2: SSHAT, FNYEAQ (reference sequence). The CDR3 contains 16 residues. Trimming took 5 bases from V and 7 from J; bases not matched to a gene: 8. Written as DNA, the CDR3 is TGTGCCAGCAGCCCTGGACTAGCGGGGGTATTTAATGAGCAGTTCTTC. This encodes CASSPGLAGVFNEQFF.

The V and J genes are TRBV7-9 and TRBJ2-7; 9 bases line up with TRBD1. With V trimmed by 3 bases and J by 4 bases, 4 bases remained unmatched. This CDR3 comprises 14 residues. Germline CDR1 is SEHNR and CDR2 is FQNEAQ (reference sequence). The CDR3 sequence is CASSLGQGLYEQYF. CDR3 DNA sequence: TGTGCCAGCAGCTTGGGACAGGGTTTGTACGAGCAGTACTTC.

In this sample, this clone turned up a few times. The genes are TRBV5-1 and TRBJ1-1; no clear D gene. Trimming shortened V by 0 bases and J by 2 bases, and 11 bases separated the two germline ends. CDR3 length: 15 residues. Germline loops: CDR1 SGHRS, CDR2 YFSETQ. The CDR3 is CASSLGGQSNTEAFF. The CDR3 nucleotides are TGCGCCAGCAGCTTGGGCGGGCAGAGCAACACTGAAGCTTTCTTT.

J is TRBJ1-5 and V is TRBV7-9, with D maybe TRBD1 (5 bases). Germline values: CDR1 SEHNR, CDR2 FQNEAQ (reference sequence). Trimming stripped 1 base from V and 5 bases from J, with 15 bases between. CDR3 length equals 16 residues. CDR3 protein: CASSLGRLGVYQPQHF. CDR3 nucleotides: TGTGCCAGCAGCTTAGGTCGGCTAGGGGTGTATCAGCCCCAGCATTTT.

The chain couples TRBV15 to TRBJ2-1; possibly TRBD1 for D (6 bases). Germline V lookup: CDR1 LNHNV, CDR2 YYDKDF (reference sequence). The CDR3 length is 16 residues. The germline V and J ends were trimmed by 0 bases and 8 bases, with 17 bases remaining between them. The CDR3 nucleotides read TGTGCCACCAGCAGAGATACAGGGTTCGACCGCGATGAGCAGTTCTTC. This codes for CATSRDTGFDRDEQFF.

This rearrangement joins TRBV30 to TRBJ2-7; D unclear. Trimming cost V 2 bases and J 2 bases, with 10 bases left between them. This CDR3 has 13 residues. Per germline, CDR1 GTSNPN and CDR2 SVGIG (reference sequence). The CDR3 region has the DNA TGTGCCTGGAGTCCCCGACTCGCCTACGAGCAGTACTTC. The encoded protein is CAWSPRLAYEQYF.